This TCR beta chain was obtained from a study of cytomegalovirus exposure and HLA in healthy donors. Study-wide background: Early released data had about 85 million unique TCRs, all coming from HLA-typed donors.

Losses at the gene ends were 4 bases for V and 7 bases for J; bases not matched to a gene: 10. The germline V gene has CDR1 MGHRA and CDR2 YSYEKL. The CDR3 spans 16 residues. Primers included in the PCR were 60 Vbeta and 13 Jbeta primers. Per the original methods: The authors later counted 65 million to 80 million unique TCR beta chains, roughly 10 million of them shared. Some clones are missing from TCRdb's copy, which holds only in-frame ones; the method was immunoSEQ multiplex PCR. Clone size and V and J calls were adopted from that table, with D and trimming inferred from the DNA. The sample comprises around 140,000 clones, more than 70% of which are singletons, and around 4.2% rests with the top ten.

Material for sequencing was PBMCs. The TCR comes from a man in his forties or fifties in good health and CMV-seropositive. The rearrangement links TRBV4-1 to TRBJ2-2; 9 positions agree with TRBD2. The CDR3 bases are TGCGCCAGCAGCCCCTCGGCGGGGGGGCCCGTCGGGGAGCTGTTTTTT. Its translation: CASSPSAGGPVGELFF.